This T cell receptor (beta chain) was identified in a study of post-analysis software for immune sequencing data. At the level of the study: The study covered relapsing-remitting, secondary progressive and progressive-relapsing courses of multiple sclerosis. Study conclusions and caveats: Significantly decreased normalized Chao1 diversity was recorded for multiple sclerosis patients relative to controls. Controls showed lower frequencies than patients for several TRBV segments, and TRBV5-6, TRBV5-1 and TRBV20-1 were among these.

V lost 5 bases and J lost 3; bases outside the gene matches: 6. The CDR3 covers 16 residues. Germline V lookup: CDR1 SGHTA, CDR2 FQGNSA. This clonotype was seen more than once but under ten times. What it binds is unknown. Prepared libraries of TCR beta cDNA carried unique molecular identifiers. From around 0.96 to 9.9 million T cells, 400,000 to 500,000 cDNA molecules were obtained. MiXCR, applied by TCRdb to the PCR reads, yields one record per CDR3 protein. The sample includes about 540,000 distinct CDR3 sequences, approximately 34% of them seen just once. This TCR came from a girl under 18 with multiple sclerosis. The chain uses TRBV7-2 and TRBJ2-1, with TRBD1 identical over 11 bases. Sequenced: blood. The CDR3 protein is CASSSRTGGFYNEQFF. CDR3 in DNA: TGTGCCAGCAGCAGCCGGACAGGGGGCTTCTACAATGAGCAGTTCTTC.